Reported below is one TCR beta chain. Its target is not known. Reanalyzing the 5' RACE reads, TCRdb keeps one entry per CDR3 protein, without DNA. Its table lists some 200,000 distinct CDR3 sequences. Germline V lookup: CDR1 SGHRS, CDR2 YFSETQ. There are 14 residues in the CDR3. This specimen belongs to a study of monozygotic twins with inflammatory bowel disease. Study-level results: What may have added variability to patient repertoires is that immunosuppressive treatments differed.

Sequenced: blood. This sequence was found in a human donor with ulcerative colitis or Crohn's disease, or a healthy co-twin of an affected twin (not recorded which). The gene calls are TRBV5-1 and TRBJ2-3; without DNA, the TCRdb call of TRBD1 cannot be checked. CDR3 loop: CASSPWTFTDTQYF.